One TCR beta chain is described in this entry. This specimen comes from a study of OX40 agonist ivuxolimab in advanced cancers. Overall study context: The treatment was a fully human IgG2 OX40 agonist, ivuxolimab.

Generated by immunoSEQ multiplex PCR, the TCRdb table keeps only in-frame clones and is missing some. The sample comprises some 80,000 clones, roughly 90% of which are singletons, and more than 0.6% rests with the top ten. Germline loops: CDR1 SGHRS, CDR2 YFSETQ. V dropped 0 bases and J dropped 0 bases, with 4 bases sitting between them. The CDR3 consists of 14 residues. The receptor was isolated from an adult with an advanced solid tumor such as melanoma, head and neck, liver or kidney cancer. This sample comprised CD4+ or CD8+ T cells sorted from blood, obtained in a trial of the OX40 agonist ivuxolimab. This chain links TRBV5-1 with TRBJ1-3; the D is unclear. The CDR3 loop reads CASSLESSGNTIYF. The DNA for the CDR3 is TGCGCCAGCAGCTTGGAGAGCTCTGGAAACACCATATATTTT.